A selection of T cell receptor beta chains follows, all from one sample in a study of T cell responses to AZD1222 COVID-19 vaccine. The repertoire was sequenced with immunoSEQ multiplex PCR; TCRdb's copy has only in-frame clones and lacks some. The table records about 180,000 clones, around 94% of them present only once. The source material was peripheral blood, sampled 28 days after the second AZD1222 dose. These receptors came from an adult who received the AZD1222 COVID-19 vaccine. The conserved cysteine and the conserved F or W are not part of the CDR3 here.

v_call cdr3_aa
TRBV28 ASSPTGYGYT
TRBV29-1 SVDGLTGNTIY
TRBV7-2 ASSSLQGEKLF
TRBV4-1 ASSRSTSDRTYGYT
TRBV20-1 SARDHNEQF
TRBV6-5 ASGRVQQETQY
TRBV5-1 ASRRRWGEGTQY
TRBV7-2 ASSEYRAGNTIY
TRBV6-5 ASSYSGRTAGHEQY
TRBV7-8 ASSLARGVDTQY
TRBV30 AWRGAYEQY
TRBV19 ASSARALAGEQY
TRBV6-5 ASSLTGPYNEQF
TRBV18 ASSPGQGASGELF
TRBV2 ASSGRALSNQPQH
TRBV5-5 ASSLGAGNTEAF
TRBV5-1 ASSHITAPTGELF
TRBV19 ASSTRRGSDEKLF
TRBV7-2 ASSSDPVSGWNEQF
TRBV28 ASSVGQGGQPQH
TRBV27 ASSLGGGWETQY
TRBV7-9 ASSFMVGDLMVAGNTIY
TRBV7-9 ASSESLRGEQETQY
TRBV9 ASSVRVGGELF
TRBV2 ASSNREGELF
TRBV2 ASRRGSGALH
TRBV5-5 ASSLVDRGTEAF
TRBV9 ASSLGGATEAF
TRBV3-1/TRBV3-2 ASSSNQGLAGVSGPYNEQF
TRBV2 ASSEADVRPQY
TRBV18 ASSRQQGRWQGASGGEQY
TRBV12-5 ASGLDLAGSYNEQF
TRBV15 ATRAGAVGTEAF
TRBV4-1 ASSQNIRDPAETQY
TRBV14 ASSQLLGDEAF
TRBV7-3 ASSPYPTDTQY
TRBV19 ASSIDRQQTYSNQPQH
TRBV6-1 ASSEALQTPQAAF
TRBV15 ATSRDLDPGEKLF
TRBV10-3 AIRLGDREGNTIY
TRBV30 AWSKTPTGRS
TRBV19 ASSGRGETQY
TRBV6-5 ASKNSYYEQY
TRBV4-1 ASTLGLGDPGYT
TRBV6-1 ASSEAWQTYEQY
TRBV28 ASSPSTGARLDYGYT
TRBV5-1 ASSLAGQGVLT